This TCR beta chain was identified during a study of T cells in Graves' hyperthyroidism and ophthalmopathy. Study-level background: Peripheral blood was secured at the point of initial diagnosis, before any treatment.

From RNA transcripts, TCR beta CDR3 regions were amplified. The TCR CDR3 first-round RT-PCR relied on the HTBI primer set. TCRdb reprocessed the multiplex PCR reads via MiXCR and lists one record per CDR3 protein. The repertoire holds about 400,000 distinct CDR3 sequences, with roughly 15% as singletons. V was pared by 6 bases and J by 3 bases, with 6 bases of the junction left unmatched. The CDR3 spans 16 residues. Germline assignment: CDR1 MDHEN and CDR2 SYDVKM. There are many counts of this clonotype. Newly diagnosed hyperthyroidism patients aged 18 to 65 years had disease lasting under 2 months. Sequencing was performed on blood. The source is a young woman with Graves' hyperthyroidism. The chain employs TRBV28 and TRBJ2-2, with 11 nucleotides matching TRBD2. CDR3 sequence reads: CASSPGTSGYTGELFF. The CDR3 DNA sequence: TGTGCCAGCAGCCCCGGGACTAGCGGCTACACCGGGGAGCTGTTTTTT.